This T cell receptor beta chain was sequenced in a study of molecular identifiers for immune sequencing clone quantification. Listed TCR primers, together with previously described methods, were used for the bulk TCR libraries. In TCRdb, the PCR reads were re-called with MiXCR into one record per CDR3 protein. The sample lists around 460,000 distinct CDR3 sequences; about 26% were seen once. CDR3 length: 14 residues. V shed 5 bases, J shed 2 bases, and the junction held 2 bases outside the gene matches. Germline loops: CDR1 MGHRA, CDR2 YSYEKL. J is TRBJ1-3 and V is TRBV4-1; 8 bases fit TRBD1. Sequenced input: naive CD8+ T cells from blood, with Jurkat cell RNA spiked in. This sample's subset: FACS-sorted CD8+CD4-CCR7+CD45RA+ naive T cells. The TCR sequence derives from a human donor in good health. Some libraries in this study had Jurkat cell RNA spiked in. The CDR3 nucleotides are TGCGCCAGCAGCTTGGACAGGGCTGGAAACACCATATATTTT. This codes for CASSLDRAGNTIYF.